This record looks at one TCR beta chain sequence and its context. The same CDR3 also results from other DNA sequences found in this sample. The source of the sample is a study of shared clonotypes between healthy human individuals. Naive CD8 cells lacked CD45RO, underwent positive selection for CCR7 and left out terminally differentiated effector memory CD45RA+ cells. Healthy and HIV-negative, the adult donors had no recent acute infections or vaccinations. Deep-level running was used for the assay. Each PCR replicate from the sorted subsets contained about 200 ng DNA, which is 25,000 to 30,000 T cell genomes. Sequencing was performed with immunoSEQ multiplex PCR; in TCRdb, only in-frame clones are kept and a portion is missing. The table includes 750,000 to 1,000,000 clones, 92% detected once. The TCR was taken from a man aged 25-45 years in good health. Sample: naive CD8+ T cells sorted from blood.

CDR3 in amino acids: CASSLGGNEQFF. CDR3 nucleotides: TGTGCCAGCAGTTTGGGGGGGAATGAGCAGTTCTTC. This chain uses TRBV27 with TRBJ2-1; 7 bases are a match to TRBD2. Trimming removed 3 bases from V and 7 bases from J; junction bases left unmatched: 0. The CDR3 spans 12 residues. Looked up from germline, CDR1 is MNHEY and CDR2 is SMNVEV (reference sequence).